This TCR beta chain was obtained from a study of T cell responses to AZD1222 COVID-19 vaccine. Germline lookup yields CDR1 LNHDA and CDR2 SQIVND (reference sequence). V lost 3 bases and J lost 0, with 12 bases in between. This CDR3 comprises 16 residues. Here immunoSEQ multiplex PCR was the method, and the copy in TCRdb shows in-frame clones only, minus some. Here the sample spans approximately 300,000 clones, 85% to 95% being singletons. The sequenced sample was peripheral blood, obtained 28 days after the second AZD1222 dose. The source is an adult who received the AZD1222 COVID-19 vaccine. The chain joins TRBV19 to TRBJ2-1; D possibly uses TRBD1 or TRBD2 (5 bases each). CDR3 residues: CASSIGAYSSYNEQFF. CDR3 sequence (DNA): TGTGCCAGTAGTATCGGGGCATATAGCTCCTACAATGAGCAGTTCTTC.